One sample yielded the 27 T cell receptor beta chains listed below, sequenced in a study of human T cells and chemical hapten exposure. Time point of the sample: healthy volunteer bleed at 2 weeks. Total RNA came from unfractionated whole blood. TCRdb independently ran MiXCR on the RACE reads; one entry per CDR3 protein. In the table there are roughly 130,000 distinct CDR3 sequences, approximately 9.1% of which are singletons. Sequenced: whole blood. Receptors originate from a male donor in good health. Some clones in this sample may be carry-over from other donors' samples.

This clonotype was counted between two and nine times. The chain has TRBV5-1 and TRBJ2-2; 13 bases align to TRBD2. The V gene's germline CDR1 is SGHRS and CDR2 YFSETQ. The CDR3 runs to 19 residues. V was pared by 4 bases and J by 2 bases, with 11 bases of the junction left unmatched. CDR3 in DNA: TGCGCCAGCAGCCTTCTGACTAGCGGGAGGACAACAAACACCGGGGAGCTGTTTTTT. Translated: CASSLLTSGRTTNTGELFF. The variable domain in full, completed from reference TRBV5-1 and TRBJ2-2, reads KAGVTQTPRYLIKTRGQQVTLSCSPISGHRSVSWYQQTPGQGLQFLFEYFSETQRNKGNFPGRFSGRQFSNSRSEMNVSTLELGDSALYLCASSLLTSGRTTNTGELFFGEGSRLTVL.

The V and J genes are TRBV7-2 and TRBJ1-2; D unresolved. This CDR3 comprises 13 residues. CDR1 SGHTA and CDR2 FQGNSA come from the germline V gene. V was cut by 2 bases and J by 2 bases, with 6 bases left in between. The CDR3 region has the DNA TGTGCCAGCAGCTTAAACACCAACTATGGCTACACCTTC. Protein: CASSLNTNYGYTF.

The V and J genes are TRBV9 and TRBJ2-7, with 11 nucleotides matching TRBD1. The trim removed 4 bases at V and 4 bases at J, leaving 4 bases unmatched. Germline assignment: CDR1 SGDLS and CDR2 YYNGEE. This CDR3 region has 14 residues. CDR3 in DNA: TGTGCCAGCAGCACAGGGACAGGGGGTTACGAGCAGTACTTC. This encodes CASSTGTGGYEQYF.

This clonotype appeared many times. The gene calls are TRBV5-1 and TRBJ2-7; the D gene could be TRBD1 or TRBD2 (5 bases each). CDR1 is SGHRS, CDR2 YFSETQ, per germline. This CDR3 comprises 14 residues. V lost 3 bases, J lost 0 bases, and 10 bases lay in between. The CDR3 protein is CASSSEGHSYEQYF. CDR3 bases: TGCGCCAGCAGCTCAGAGGGGCACTCCTACGAGCAGTACTTC.

At least ten counts were recorded for this clonotype. The V call is TRBV12-3 or TRBV12-4, the J call TRBJ1-5; D is undetermined. V lost 3 bases and J 3 bases, leaving 9 bases between the germline ends. The CDR3 loop spans 14 amino acids. CDR3 residues: CASSLFKDNQPQHF. The CDR3 nucleotides read TGTGCCAGCAGTTTGTTCAAGGACAATCAGCCCCAGCATTTT.

This clonotype has ten or more counts. V and J are TRBV4-1 and TRBJ2-7, with D hard to call. Per the germline V gene, CDR1 is MGHRA and CDR2 is YSYEKL. There are 13 residues in the CDR3. Between the trimmed V and J ends, which lost 1 base and 2 bases, there was a span of 6 bases. The CDR3 is CASSQGNPYEQYF. CDR3 nucleotide sequence: TGCGCCAGCAGCCAAGGGAACCCCTACGAGCAGTACTTC.

In its sample, this clonotype was seen many times. The chain joins TRBV6-5 to TRBJ2-1; a weak D match, TRBD2 (6 bases). V lost 5 bases, J lost 16 bases, and 18 bases lay in between. Germline V lookup: CDR1 MNHEY, CDR2 SVGAGI. This CDR3 spans 12 amino acids. The CDR3 is CASSRGGPLEFF. In DNA form, the CDR3 reads TGTGCCAGCAGTCGGGGAGGTCCCTTGGAATTCTTC.

This chain joins TRBV12-3 or TRBV12-4 and TRBJ2-7; unclear D gene. V was shortened by 2 bases and J by 2 bases, with 7 bases between the two germline ends. CDR3 size: 13 residues. CDR3 DNA: TGTGCCAGCAGTTTACGACGGGCCTACGAGCAGTACTTC. Amino acid sequence: CASSLRRAYEQYF.

This chain connects TRBV12-3 or TRBV12-4 to TRBJ1-2, with no clear D. Deletions cut 8 bases from V and 9 bases from J, with 19 bases between. This CDR3 contains 13 residues. As DNA, the CDR3 is TGTGCCAGCTCCTTAGGCCAGGCAGGTAGCTACACCTTC. This gives the protein CASSLGQAGSYTF.

Only a few counts were recorded for this clonotype. V and J are TRBV25-1 and TRBJ2-1; no firm D call. CDR3 length: 15 amino acids. Trimming left V 3 bases short and J 0 bases short, with 9 bases between. Germline CDR1 MGHDK, CDR2 SYGVNS. CDR3 sequence: CASSDRQSSYNEQFF. The CDR3, as DNA: TGTGCCAGCAGTGATCGGCAAAGCTCCTACAATGAGCAGTTCTTC.

This clonotype was seen ten or more times. The chain is built from TRBV24-1 and TRBJ2-1; 10 positions agree with TRBD2. CDR3 length: 23 residues. The trim removed 5 bases at V and 5 bases at J, leaving 29 bases unmatched. Germline CDR1 and CDR2: KGHDR and SFDVKD. CDR3 in amino acids: CATSAASCSPSGSTLAVNNEQFF. The CDR3 DNA sequence: TGTGCCACCAGTGCCGCTTCGTGTTCGCCTAGCGGGAGCACCTTGGCCGTCAACAATGAGCAGTTCTTC.

This clonotype was seen repeatedly, ten times or more. The chain combines TRBV6-5 with TRBJ2-7, with 8 bases lining up with TRBD1. Germline V gene lookup returns CDR1 MNHEY and CDR2 SVGAGI. V shed 0 bases and J 4 bases; nucleotides not matched to a gene: 5. The CDR3 totals 15 residues. CDR3 region: CASSYSQGAVYEQYF. CDR3 DNA sequence: TGTGCCAGCAGTTACTCTCAGGGGGCAGTGTACGAGCAGTACTTC.

This clonotype was recorded a few times. The chain has TRBV27 and TRBJ1-5; 9 bases are shared with TRBD1. The germline CDR1 and CDR2 sequences are MNHEY and SMNVEV (reference sequence). Trimming removed 5 bases from V and 5 bases from J; junction bases left unmatched: 7. The CDR3 extends over 15 amino acids. In nucleotides, the CDR3 is TGTGCCAGCAGTCCAGGACAGGGGCCCCATCAGCCCCAGCATTTT. This translates into CASSPGQGPHQPQHF.

This chain links TRBV6-5 with TRBJ2-3, with D possibly being TRBD2 (5 bases). CDR3 length: 14 residues. The germline V gene encodes CDR1 MNHEY and CDR2 SVGAGI. V was pared by 4 bases and J by 5 bases, with 13 bases between. DNA for the CDR3: TGTGCCAGCAGTTTCTTCGACGGGATAGATACGCAGTATTTT. Translated, it gives CASSFFDGIDTQYF.

The chain is built from TRBV29-1 and TRBJ2-7; D is uncertain. The germline gives CDR1 SQVTM, CDR2 ANQGSEA. The CDR3 has 12 amino acids. The germline V and J ends were trimmed by 6 bases and 0 bases, with 9 bases remaining between them. The CDR3 is CSVNSASYEQYF. CDR3 bases: TGCAGCGTGAACAGTGCCTCCTACGAGCAGTACTTC.

This clonotype was recorded a few times. J is TRBJ2-3 and V is TRBV14, with 9 positions matching TRBD1. The CDR3 is 16 amino acids. Trimming at V came to 3 bases and at J to 3 bases, leaving 7 bases not matched to a gene. The germline gives CDR1 SGHDN, CDR2 FVKESK. CDR3 DNA: TGTGCCAGCAGCCACTACGGGACAGGGACAACAGATACGCAGTATTTT. This codes for CASSHYGTGTTDTQYF.

The CDR3 protein is CASSPGLAGGRQETQYF. CDR3 in DNA: TGCGCCAGCAGCCCCGGACTAGCGGGAGGGAGACAAGAGACCCAGTACTTC. This chain connects TRBV5-1 to TRBJ2-5; 15 nucleotides agree with TRBD2. With 4 bases clipped from V and 2 bases from J, the junction kept 6 bases outside the gene matches. Germline CDR1 reads SGHRS; CDR2 reads YFSETQ. This CDR3 has 17 residues.

This clonotype was recorded a few times. The chain carries TRBV6-1 and TRBJ1-6; 7 bases align to TRBD1. The germline V gene encodes CDR1 MNHNS and CDR2 SASEGT. This CDR3 region has 15 residues. The V and J ends lost 7 bases and 6 bases, in that order; junction bases with no gene match: 9. CDR3 amino acids: CASIYRRDSNSPLHF. Written as DNA, the CDR3 is TGTGCCAGCATCTACCGACGGGACAGTAATTCACCCCTCCACTTT.

There are many counts of this clonotype. This chain uses TRBV2 with TRBJ1-1; the D gene is possibly TRBD1 (5 bases). The ends were cut back, 0 bases at V and 5 bases at J, with 10 bases in the middle. The CDR3 contains 14 residues. The germline gives CDR1 SNHLY, CDR2 FYNNEI. The CDR3 DNA sequence: TGTGCCAGCAGTGAAGCGCTTGGGGGGACTGAAGCTTTCTTT. It translates to CASSEALGGTEAFF.

This clonotype was seen only a few times. The chain recombines TRBV20-1 with TRBJ2-7; D gene ambiguous. Germline CDR1 reads DFQATT; CDR2 reads SNEGSKA (reference sequence). CDR3 length equals 13 residues. Trimming removed 6 bases from V and 0 bases from J, with 12 bases in between. The CDR3 region has the DNA TGCAGTGCAAACCCGCAGGACTCCTACGAGCAGTACTTC. Encoded protein: CSANPQDSYEQYF.

The sample holds many counts of this clonotype. The rearrangement joins TRBV13 to TRBJ1-1; 9 bases line up with TRBD1. CDR1 is PRHDT, CDR2 FYEKMQ, per germline (reference sequence). The CDR3 extends over 15 amino acids. V shed 5 bases, J shed 1 base, and the junction held 5 bases outside the gene matches. CDR3 DNA sequence: TGTGCCAGCAGCCAAGGGACAGGGCCGAACACTGAAGCTTTCTTT. It encodes CASSQGTGPNTEAFF. The variable domain in full, completed from reference TRBV13 and TRBJ1-1, reads AAGVIQSPRHLIKEKRETATLKCYPIPRHDTVYWYQQGPGQDPQFLISFYEKMQSDKGSIPDRFSAQQFSDYHSELNMSSLELGDSALYFCASSQGTGPNTEAFFGQGTRLTVV.

This clonotype was seen more than once but under ten times. This chain links TRBV4-1 with TRBJ1-5; 9 bases line up with TRBD1. The CDR3 spans 16 residues. Germline V gene data show CDR1 as MGHRA and CDR2 as YSYEKL. The trim removed 4 bases at V and 4 bases at J, leaving 8 bases unmatched. The CDR3 loop reads CASSLWTGDGNQPQHF. The CDR3 DNA sequence: TGCGCCAGCAGCCTATGGACAGGGGATGGGAATCAGCCCCAGCATTTT.

This clonotype was observed a handful of times. J is TRBJ2-3 and V is TRBV6-1, with 9 bases lining up with TRBD1. The CDR3 is made up of 15 amino acids. V gave up 0 bases and J gave up 4 bases; unmatched junction bases: 2. Germline V gene sequence: CDR1 MNHNS, CDR2 SASEGT. CDR3 protein: CASSEATGGADTQYF. CDR3 nucleotides: TGTGCCAGCAGTGAAGCTACAGGGGGCGCAGATACGCAGTATTTT.

This clonotype was observed a handful of times. The chain carries TRBV18 and TRBJ1-1; TRBD1 matches at 8 bases. The V and J ends lost 8 bases and 5 bases, in that order; junction bases with no gene match: 13. This CDR3 has 15 residues. CDR1 is KGHSH, CDR2 LQKENI, per germline. CDR3 in amino acids: CASLQGTGGRTEAFF. For the CDR3, the DNA is TGTGCCAGCCTTCAGGGCACAGGGGGTCGGACTGAAGCTTTCTTT. The variable domain in full, with the rest retrieved from reference TRBV18 and TRBJ1-1, is NAGVMQNPRHLVRRRGQEARLRCSPMKGHSHVYWYRQLPEEGLKFMVYLQKENIIDESGMPKERFSAEFPKEGPSILRIQQVVRGDSAAYFCASLQGTGGRTEAFFGQGTRLTVV.

For this clonotype: One base away lies a much larger clone, so this may be a sequencing read error. The rearrangement joins TRBV28 to TRBJ2-7; D gene unclear. V shed 1 base and J shed 3 bases, with 16 bases lying between them. The CDR3 covers 16 residues. Looked up from germline, CDR1 is MDHEN and CDR2 is SYDVKM. CDR3 region: CASSLLGGASNYEQYF. CDR3 DNA sequence: TGTGCCAGCAGTTTATTAGGTGGAGCGTCGAACTACGAGCAGTACTTC.

Ten or more counts support this clonotype. The J gene is TRBJ2-1, the V gene TRBV27, with TRBD1 identical over 7 bases. This CDR3 is 13 amino acids long. Germline lookup yields CDR1 MNHEY and CDR2 SMNVEV (reference sequence). The junction had 2 bases not matched to a gene; V was cut back by 5 bases and J by 4 bases. In nucleotides, the CDR3 is TGTGCCAGCAGTCCGGGACAGTACAATGAGCAGTTCTTC. Amino acids: CASSPGQYNEQFF.

The genes are TRBV7-9 and TRBJ2-1; 16 bases are shared with TRBD2. The germline V gene encodes CDR1 SEHNR and CDR2 FQNEAQ (reference sequence). The CDR3 is 20 amino acids. Trimming cost V 5 bases and J 0 bases; bases outside gene matches: 10. CDR3 protein: CASSVDQGLAGGSSYNEQFF. The CDR3 DNA reads as TGTGCCAGCAGCGTCGATCAGGGACTAGCGGGGGGGAGCTCCTACAATGAGCAGTTCTTC.